A single sample is the source of the 30 T cell receptor beta chains below, sequenced in a study of blood T cell repertoires in COVID-19. Sequenced by immunoSEQ multiplex PCR; TCRdb stores in-frame clones only, minus some. The profile covers over 85,000 clones, with 85% appearing a single time and roughly 40% taken by the ten largest. The sequencing sample was made of peripheral blood. The receptor set was obtained from a man older than 75 with acute or convalescent COVID-19.

V is TRBV28 and J is TRBJ1-6, with a possible D match to TRBD1 (5 bases). The CDR3 is 15 amino acids. With 2 bases removed from V and 7 bases from J, the gap between germline ends came to 12 bases. CDR1 is MDHEN and CDR2 is SYDVKM in the germline V gene. In nucleotides, the CDR3 is TGTGCCAGCAGTTTAGCCACTCCAGGGAATTCACCCCTCCACTTT. Translated: CASSLATPGNSPLHF.

The V call is TRBV27, the J call TRBJ2-1; possibly TRBD1 for D (5 bases). This CDR3 is 15 amino acids long. CDR1 and CDR2 from the germline V gene are MNHEY and SMNVEV (reference sequence). With 5 bases removed from V and 2 bases from J, the gap between germline ends came to 13 bases. The CDR3 DNA is TGTGCCAGCAGTAGATTAGGGGATACCTACAATGAGCAGTTCTTC. Protein: CASSRLGDTYNEQFF.

This rearrangement joins TRBV28 to TRBJ2-5, with D tentatively TRBD1 (5 bases). The CDR3 covers 16 residues. V gave up 1 base and J gave up 0 bases, with 12 bases separating them. Germline CDR1 and CDR2: MDHEN and SYDVKM. The chain's CDR3 is CASSLSATVYQETQYF. For the CDR3, the DNA is TGTGCCAGCAGTTTATCCGCGACAGTGTACCAAGAGACCCAGTACTTC. Full variable domain (rest looked up from reference TRBV28 and TRBJ2-5): DVKVTQSSRYLVKRTGEKVFLECVQDMDHENMFWYRQDPGLGLRLIYFSYDVKMKEKGDIPEGYSVSREKKERFSLILESASTNQTSMYLCASSLSATVYQETQYFGPGTRLLVL.

V is TRBV7-9 and J is TRBJ2-1; TRBD1 matches 10 bases. The CDR3 length is 14 residues. CDR1 and CDR2 (germline): SEHNR, FQNEAQ (reference sequence). V was clipped by 6 bases and J by 8 bases; unmatched bases: 7. CDR3 DNA sequence: TGTGCCAGCAGTGAGGGACAGGGGATGGATGAGCAGTTCTTC. This gives the protein CASSEGQGMDEQFF.

The V and J genes are TRBV7-9 and TRBJ2-1, with 7 bases that match TRBD2. The germline V gene encodes CDR1 SEHNR and CDR2 FQNEAQ (reference sequence). The J segment lost 9 bases and the V segment lost 4 bases, leaving 12 bases of the junction unmatched. The CDR3 runs 15 residues. The CDR3 is CASSSPRAGASEQFF. The CDR3 region has the DNA TGTGCCAGCAGCTCTCCTCGGGCGGGAGCCAGTGAGCAGTTCTTC.

The J gene is TRBJ1-4, the V gene TRBV3-1 (or the pseudogene TRBV3-2), with TRBD1 matching over 9 bases. This CDR3 is built from 16 residues. Germline V gives CDR1 LGHDT, CDR2 YNNKEL (reference sequence). V lost 1 base and J lost 5; bases outside the gene matches: 5. CDR3 amino acids: CASSQGLGTGNEKLFF. The CDR3 DNA is TGTGCCAGCAGCCAAGGATTAGGGACAGGGAATGAAAAACTGTTTTTT.

V gene TRBV28 combines with J gene TRBJ1-4, with a weak D call TRBD1 (5 bases). Trimming cost V 10 bases and J 8 bases, with 14 bases left between them. CDR1 and CDR2 from the germline V gene are MDHEN and SYDVKM. The CDR3 consists of 12 residues. The CDR3 spells CATGGRQEKLFF. The CDR3, as DNA: TGTGCCACCGGGGGACGGCAGGAAAAACTGTTTTTT.

The rearrangement joins TRBV28 to TRBJ2-3, with 7 nucleotides matching TRBD2. Germline assignment: CDR1 MDHEN and CDR2 SYDVKM. V shed 2 bases and J 1 base; nucleotides not matched to a gene: 12. This CDR3 spans 18 amino acids. The CDR3 region has the DNA TGTGCCAGCAGTTTAACCAGCGGGAAGGGGTTTGGCACAGATACGCAGTATTTT. Encoded protein: CASSLTSGKGFGTDTQYF.

The gene calls are TRBV25-1 and TRBJ1-1; 7 bases map to TRBD1. V was pared by 7 bases and J by 4 bases, with 12 bases of the junction left unmatched. The CDR3 covers 15 residues. Germline CDR1 and CDR2: MGHDK and SYGVNS. CDR3 in amino acids: CASTKSSGGGTEAFF. In DNA form, the CDR3 reads TGTGCCAGCACAAAGTCCTCAGGGGGAGGCACTGAAGCTTTCTTT.

The table lists this clone with a count of one. This chain uses TRBV30 with TRBJ1-2; a weak D match, TRBD1 (5 bases). Germline CDR1 GTSNPN, CDR2 SVGIG (reference sequence). The CDR3 has 12 amino acids. With 4 bases removed from V and 7 bases from J, the gap between germline ends came to 13 bases. The CDR3 coding sequence is TGTGCCTGGAACGGGGGTGGAAGTGGCTACACCTTC. Amino acid sequence: CAWNGGGSGYTF.

This clone was counted a single time. This rearrangement joins TRBV2 to TRBJ2-7; 7 bases map to TRBD1. Germline values: CDR1 SNHLY, CDR2 FYNNEI. J was trimmed by 2 bases and V by 1 base; bases with no gene match: 5. This CDR3 comprises 15 residues. The CDR3 spells CASSEGVRGPYEQYF. The CDR3 bases are TGTGCCAGCAGTGAAGGGGTGAGGGGGCCCTACGAGCAGTACTTC.

V and J are TRBV7-2 and TRBJ2-1; 7 bases match TRBD1. The germline CDR1 and CDR2 sequences are SGHTA and FQGNSA. J gave up 4 bases and V 7 bases, and 10 bases lay outside the gene matches. The CDR3 extends over 15 amino acids. CDR3 nucleotides: TGTGCCAGCACCCCCGGGACAGATTATTACAATGAGCAGTTCTTC. It specifies CASTPGTDYYNEQFF.

The chain couples TRBV7-9 to TRBJ1-6, with 8 nucleotides matching TRBD1. Per germline, CDR1 SEHNR and CDR2 FQNEAQ (reference sequence). With V trimmed by 5 bases and J by 7 bases, 7 bases remained unmatched. This CDR3 is built from 15 residues. The CDR3 loop is CASSPPGQGNSPLHF. The CDR3 DNA sequence: TGTGCCAGCAGCCCCCCCGGACAGGGCAATTCACCCCTCCACTTT.

The genes are TRBV9 and TRBJ2-7; 12 nucleotides align to TRBD1. Trimming removed 2 bases from V and 0 bases from J; junction bases left unmatched: 9. This CDR3 has 18 residues. Germline V gene data show CDR1 as SGDLS and CDR2 as YYNGEE. CDR3 in DNA: TGTGCCAGCAGCGTGGGGACAGGGGGCCATGCCACCTCCTACGAGCAGTACTTC. It codes for CASSVGTGGHATSYEQYF. The full variable domain, in which reference TRBV9 and TRBJ2-7 provide the parts outside the CDR3, is DSGVTQTPKHLITATGQRVTLRCSPRSGDLSVYWYQQSLDQGLQFLIQYYNGEERAKGNILERFSAQQFPDLHSELNLSSLELGDSALYFCASSVGTGGHATSYEQYFGPGTRLTVT.

The chain couples TRBV19 to TRBJ1-6; no definite D call. V was trimmed by 5 bases and J by 4 bases, leaving 9 bases between them. The germline V gene has CDR1 LNHDA and CDR2 SQIVND (reference sequence). The CDR3 contains 14 residues. For the CDR3, the DNA is TGTGCCAGTAGTCCTCCAGGTTATAATTCACCCCTCCACTTT. Translation gives CASSPPGYNSPLHF.

The rearrangement joins TRBV6-5 to TRBJ2-7, with D perhaps matching TRBD1 (5 bases). This CDR3 comprises 13 residues. The ends were cut back, 7 bases at V and 7 bases at J, with 17 bases in the middle. Germline values: CDR1 MNHEY, CDR2 SVGAGI. The CDR3 DNA follows: TGTGCCAGCACTACACCCGAAGGGGTTGAGCAGTACTTC. It translates to CASTTPEGVEQYF.

The chain has TRBV6-2 or TRBV6-3 and TRBJ1-5; TRBD1 agrees at 8 bases. After removal of 5 bases from V and 2 bases from J, the junction contained 8 bases not matched to a gene. Germline loops: CDR1 MNHEY, CDR2 SVGEGT. The CDR3 totals 16 residues. CDR3 nucleotide sequence: TGTGCCAGCAGTAAGGACAGGGTCCACGGCAATCAGCCCCAGCATTTT. Translated, it gives CASSKDRVHGNQPQHF.

In this sample, this clone turned up a few times. The CDR3 protein is CASSTTLAGGSSYEQYF. The CDR3 region has the DNA TGTGCCAGCAGCACAACACTAGCGGGAGGATCCTCCTACGAGCAGTACTTC. The chain links TRBV7-9 to TRBJ2-7; 12 bases are a match to TRBD2. This CDR3 region has 17 residues. Germline loops: CDR1 SEHNR, CDR2 FQNEAQ (reference sequence). V was clipped by 5 bases and J by 0 bases; unmatched bases: 8.

This sequence joins TRBV4-3 and TRBJ2-7, with D possibly being TRBD2 (5 bases). Germline V gives CDR1 LGHNA, CDR2 YSLEER. The CDR3 length is 15 residues. With 1 base removed from V and 5 bases from J, the gap between germline ends came to 15 bases. The CDR3, as DNA: TGCGCCAGCAGCCAAGGGGTAGCGCTCAGACACGAGCAGTACTTC. Translated, it gives CASSQGVALRHEQYF.

This clone was seen once. This chain links TRBV20-1 with TRBJ2-7, with TRBD2 identical over 7 bases. V shed 4 bases and J 2 bases; nucleotides not matched to a gene: 5. CDR1 DFQATT and CDR2 SNEGSKA come from the germline V gene (reference sequence). The length of the CDR3 is 13 residues. CDR3 sequence reads: CSAIEAGPYEQYF. The CDR3 DNA is TGCAGTGCTATTGAAGCGGGACCCTACGAGCAGTACTTC.

The chain couples TRBV6-5 to TRBJ1-4; TRBD1 is a possible D gene (5 bases). The V end lost 3 bases, the J end lost 8 bases, and 19 bases lay between the germline ends. The CDR3 covers 16 residues. CDR1 and CDR2 (germline): MNHEY, SVGAGI. In nucleotides, the CDR3 is TGTGCCAGCAGTTATCTCGACCCAACGGGGGTGGAAAAACTGTTTTTT. Translating it yields CASSYLDPTGVEKLFF.

This clone was counted once. The chain recombines TRBV6-1 with TRBJ1-3, with D tentatively TRBD1 (6 bases). CDR1 is MNHNS, CDR2 SASEGT, per germline. The CDR3 length is 15 residues. The germline V and J ends were trimmed by 3 bases and 4 bases, with 13 bases remaining between them. CDR3 nucleotide sequence: TGTGCCAGCAGTGACGCCGGGACATTCGGAAACACCATATATTTT. Protein: CASSDAGTFGNTIYF.

A single count supports this clone. This chain connects TRBV20-1 to TRBJ1-5, with D possibly matching TRBD1 (6 bases). The V gene's germline CDR1 is DFQATT and CDR2 SNEGSKA (reference sequence). The CDR3 has 14 residues. V was clipped by 3 bases and J by 4 bases, with 13 bases between them. The CDR3 reads CSASLTGWNQPQHF. The CDR3 DNA reads as TGCAGTGCTAGTTTGACAGGATGGAATCAGCCCCAGCATTTT.

The sample holds one count of this clone. This chain links TRBV3-1 (or the pseudogene TRBV3-2) with TRBJ2-1; TRBD2 is a possible D gene (6 bases). CDR1 and CDR2 from the germline V gene are LGHDT and YNNKEL (reference sequence). This CDR3 spans 15 amino acids. V was trimmed by 3 bases and J by 7 bases, leaving 16 bases between them. Here the CDR3 reads CASSQGGMSYNEQFF. The CDR3 region has the DNA TGTGCCAGCAGCCAGGGCGGGATGAGCTATAATGAGCAGTTCTTC.

This chain links TRBV18 with TRBJ2-5; D perhaps matches TRBD2 (6 bases). The CDR3 is 15 amino acids. From germline, CDR1 is KGHSH and CDR2 LQKENI. V dropped 2 bases and J dropped 5 bases, with 15 bases sitting between them. As DNA, the CDR3 is TGTGCCAGCTCACCAACGGCGGGAATTAAGGAGACCCAGTACTTC. Protein: CASSPTAGIKETQYF.

The chain has TRBV19 and TRBJ1-2; D remains ambiguous. Trimming removed 2 bases from V and 7 bases from J, with 14 bases in between. This CDR3 is built from 14 residues. Germline V gene lookup returns CDR1 LNHDA and CDR2 SQIVND (reference sequence). DNA of the CDR3: TGTGCCAGTAGTATAACTGCTCGAACAGCTGGCTACACCTTC. This translates into CASSITARTAGYTF. The whole variable domain, remainder taken from reference TRBV19 and TRBJ1-2, is DGGITQSPKYLFRKEGQNVTLSCEQNLNHDAMYWYRQDPGQGLRLIYYSQIVNDFQKGDIAEGYSVSREKKESFPLTVTSAQKNPTAFYLCASSITARTAGYTFGSGTRLTVV.

The rearrangement uses TRBV7-9 and TRBJ1-2; TRBD1 matches at 12 bases. Germline CDR1 SEHNR, CDR2 FQNEAQ (reference sequence). The CDR3 totals 15 residues. V shed 3 bases and J 2 bases; nucleotides not matched to a gene: 1. The CDR3 DNA reads as TGTGCCAGCAGCTTGGGACAGGGGGCCAACTATGGCTACACCTTC. It yields the protein CASSLGQGANYGYTF. The complete variable domain, with remaining parts taken from reference TRBV7-9 and TRBJ1-2, reads DTGVSQNPRHKITKRGQNVTFRCDPISEHNRLYWYRQTLGQGPEFLTYFQNEAQLEKSRLLSDRFSAERPKGSFSTLEIQRTEQGDSAMYLCASSLGQGANYGYTFGSGTRLTVV.

V and J are TRBV19 and TRBJ2-2; TRBD2 aligns across 7 bases. The CDR3 is 15 amino acids. Per the germline V gene, CDR1 is LNHDA and CDR2 is SQIVND (reference sequence). Trimming cost V 7 bases and J 4 bases; bases outside gene matches: 9. The chain's CDR3 is CASKVLAAITGELFF. The CDR3 DNA reads as TGTGCCAGTAAGGTTCTAGCGGCCATCACCGGGGAGCTGTTTTTT.

CDR3 coding DNA: TGTGCCAGCACCCTGAATGGGGGGGTTAGAGATGAGCAGTTCTTC. It specifies CASTLNGGVRDEQFF. The gene calls are TRBV7-2 and TRBJ2-1; 7 bases line up with TRBD2. The CDR3 sequence is 15 residues long. The junction had 14 bases not matched to a gene; V was cut back by 7 bases and J by 8 bases. Germline V gene data show CDR1 as SGHTA and CDR2 as FQGNSA.

The gene calls are TRBV3-1 (or the pseudogene TRBV3-2) and TRBJ1-4; no clear D. V lost 5 bases to trimming and J lost 8 bases, with 12 bases between them. The CDR3 totals 13 residues. Germline-derived CDR1 and CDR2 are LGHDT and YNNKEL (reference sequence). As DNA, the CDR3 is TGTGCCAGCAGCGGAGGACCAAAAGAAAAACTGTTTTTT. Translated: CASSGGPKEKLFF.